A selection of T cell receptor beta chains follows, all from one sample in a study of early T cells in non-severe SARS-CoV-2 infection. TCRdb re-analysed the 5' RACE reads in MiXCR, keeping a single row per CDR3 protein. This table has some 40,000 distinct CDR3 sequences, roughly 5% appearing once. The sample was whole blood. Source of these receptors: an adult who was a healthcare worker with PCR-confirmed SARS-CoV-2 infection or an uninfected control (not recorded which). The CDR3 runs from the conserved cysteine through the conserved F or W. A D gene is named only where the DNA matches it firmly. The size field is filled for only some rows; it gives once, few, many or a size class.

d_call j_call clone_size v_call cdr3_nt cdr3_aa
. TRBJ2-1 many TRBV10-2 TGCGCCAGCAGTTATGAAGTCAACAATGAGCAGTTCTTC CASSYEVNNEQFF
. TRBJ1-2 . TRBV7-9 TGTGCCAGCAGCCGGCAGGTCCTTAATGGCTACACCTTC CASSRQVLNGYTF
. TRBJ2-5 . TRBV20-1 TGCAGTGCTACCGGACAGAGCCCGGAGACCCAGTACTTC CSATGQSPETQYF
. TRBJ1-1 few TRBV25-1 TGTGCCAGCAGTGGGAAGCTGAACACTGAAGCTTTCTTT CASSGKLNTEAFF
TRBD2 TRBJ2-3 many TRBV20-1 TGCAGTGCCCCCTCGGCGGCTAGCGGGGGGGGCACAGATACGCAGTATTTT CSAPSAASGGGTDTQYF
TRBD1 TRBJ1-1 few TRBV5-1 TGCGCCAGCAGCTTGGGGCGGACAGGGCCAAGGAACACTGAAGCTTTCTTT CASSLGRTGPRNTEAFF
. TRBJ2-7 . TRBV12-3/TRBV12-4 TGTGCCAGCAGTTTCCAGGGATCGGGAGAGCAGTACTTC CASSFQGSGEQYF
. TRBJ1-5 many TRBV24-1 TGTGCCACCCAAGGGCATAGCAATCAGCCCCAGCATTTT CATQGHSNQPQHF
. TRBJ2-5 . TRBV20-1 TGCAGTGCTAGAGATGGTAGGACTCCCCAAGAGACCCAGTACTTC CSARDGRTPQETQYF
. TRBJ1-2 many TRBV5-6 TGTGCCAGCAGCTCCAATCAGGGGAGTGGCTACACCTTC CASSSNQGSGYTF
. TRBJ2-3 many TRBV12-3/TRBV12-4 TGTGCCAGCAGCTTCTTTCAGGCTAGCACAGATACGCAGTATTTT CASSFFQASTDTQYF
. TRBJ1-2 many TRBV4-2 TGTGCCAGCAGCCAACTGCTAGCTAACTATGGCTACACCTTC CASSQLLANYGYTF
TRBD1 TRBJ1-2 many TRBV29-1 TGCAGCGTTGGGGGGACAGCCCGAACGGGCACCTTC CSVGGTARTGTF
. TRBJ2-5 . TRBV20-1 TGCAGTGCCGAAGGCTGGGCCGAAGAGACCCAGTACTTC CSAEGWAEETQYF
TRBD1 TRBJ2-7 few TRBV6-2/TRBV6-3 TGTGCCAGCAGTTACCTTACGACAGGGGTCGAGCAGTACTTC CASSYLTTGVEQYF
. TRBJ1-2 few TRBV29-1 TGCAGCGTTGTTTTCGGTGGTGGCTACACCTTC CSVVFGGGYTF
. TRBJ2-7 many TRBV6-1 TGTGCCAGCAGTGACAGGTACGAGCAGTACTTC CASSDRYEQYF
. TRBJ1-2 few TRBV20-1 TGCAGTGCTAGATCTGGGACTAATTATGGCTACACCTTC CSARSGTNYGYTF
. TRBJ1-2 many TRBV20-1 TGCAGTGCCGGGACCATAGCTAACTATGGCTACACCTTC CSAGTIANYGYTF
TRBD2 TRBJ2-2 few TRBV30 TGTGCCTGGAGTGCCAGCGGGACCCTTCTTGCCGGGGAGCTGTTTTTT CAWSASGTLLAGELFF
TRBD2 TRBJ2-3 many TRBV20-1 TGCAGTGCTCCCGGGGTAGCGGGGGCGGGAGATACGCAGTATTTT CSAPGVAGAGDTQYF
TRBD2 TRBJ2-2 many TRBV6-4 TGTGCCAGCAGTGAGACAGCGGGGGGGCCCGGGGAGCTGTTTTTT CASSETAGGPGELFF
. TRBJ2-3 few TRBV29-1 TGCAGCGTGGCCGGTTCAGCTGGGGTTGGCACAGATACGCAGTATTTT CSVAGSAGVGTDTQYF
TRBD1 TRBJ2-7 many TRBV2 TGTGCCAGGTCTCGCCCTGGACAGGGTAGAGACGAGCAGTACTTC CARSRPGQGRDEQYF
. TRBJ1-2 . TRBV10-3 TGTGCCATCAGAAACGACGCCGCGGGAGACTATGGCTACACCTTC CAIRNDAAGDYGYTF
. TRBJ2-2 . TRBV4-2 TGTGCCAGCAGCCAAGTTCTGGGGGGCACCGGGGAGCTGTTTTTT CASSQVLGGTGELFF
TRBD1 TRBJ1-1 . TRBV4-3 TGCGCCAGCAGCCAAAGGTACCAGGGGGCGAAACCCCCTGAAGCTTTCTTT CASSQRYQGAKPPEAFF
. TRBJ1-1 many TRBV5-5 TGTGCCAGCAGCTTTATAGCCTCTGAAGCTTTCTTT CASSFIASEAFF
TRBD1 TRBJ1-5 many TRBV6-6 TGTGCCAGCACCATGGAGGGGGCACGCAATCAGCCCCAGCATTTT CASTMEGARNQPQHF
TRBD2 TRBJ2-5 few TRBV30 TGTGCCTGGAGTCCTGGGGGGGTAGAGACCCAGTACTTC CAWSPGGVETQYF
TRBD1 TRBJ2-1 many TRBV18 TGTGCCAGCTCACCGTCCCGGGACAGGGCCTACAATGAGCAGTTCTTC CASSPSRDRAYNEQFF
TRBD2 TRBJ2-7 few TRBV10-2 TGCGCCAGCAGTGAGTCGGCGGGAGGGACAATTTCCTACGAGCAGTACTTC CASSESAGGTISYEQYF
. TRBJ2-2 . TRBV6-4 TGTGCCAGCAGTGACCGGCTAGAATGGGACACCGGGGAGCTGTTTTTT CASSDRLEWDTGELFF
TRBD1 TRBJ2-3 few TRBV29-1 TGCAGCGTTGAAGATCGAGGGACAGGTTATAGCACAGATACGCAGTATTTT CSVEDRGTGYSTDTQYF
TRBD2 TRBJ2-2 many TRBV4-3 TGCGCCAGCAGCCGAACCTCAACTAGCGGGGGAACCGGGGAGCTGTTTTTT CASSRTSTSGGTGELFF
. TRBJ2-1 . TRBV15 TGTGCCACCAGCAGGGATCGGGAATCAGGCTACAATGAGCAGTTCTTC CATSRDRESGYNEQFF
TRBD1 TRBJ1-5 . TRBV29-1 TGCAGCGCAGGACAGGGGGATCAGCCCCAGCATTTT CSAGQGDQPQHF
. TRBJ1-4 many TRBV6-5 TGTGCCAGCAGTTACTATTTTGGTAATGAAAAACTGTTTTTT CASSYYFGNEKLFF
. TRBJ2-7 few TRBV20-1 TGCAGTGCCGAGGGGGGGGCTCGAGGATACGAGCAGTACTTC CSAEGGARGYEQYF
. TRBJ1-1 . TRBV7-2 TGTGCCAGCAGCTTCAGCCAGGGCAACACTGAAGCTTTCTTT CASSFSQGNTEAFF
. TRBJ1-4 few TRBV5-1 TGCGCCAGCAGCTTGGCTGGGGACCCCCTTGAAAAACTGTTTTTT CASSLAGDPLEKLFF
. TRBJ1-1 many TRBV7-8 TGTGCCAGCAGCTTAGAACGGGTGACAGGCCGACCCACGATGAACACTGAAGCTTTCTTT CASSLERVTGRPTMNTEAFF
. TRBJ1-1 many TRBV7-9 TGTGCCAGCAGCCCCCCCCGGACAGTAAACACTGAAGCTTTCTTT CASSPPRTVNTEAFF
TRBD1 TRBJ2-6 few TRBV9 TGTGCCAGCAGCGTAGAGGCAGGGGGCTCTGGGGCCAACGTCCTGACTTTC CASSVEAGGSGANVLTF
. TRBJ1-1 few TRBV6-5 TGTGCCAGCAGTCCCCTGACAGGAGTTGAAGCTTTCTTT CASSPLTGVEAFF
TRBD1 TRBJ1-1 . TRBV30 TGTGCCTGGAGTGGGGTAGGGGGCATGGCTTTCTTT CAWSGVGGMAFF
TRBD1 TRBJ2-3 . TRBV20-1 TGCAGTGCTTCCATTGAGACAGGGCTCACAGATACGCAGTATTTT CSASIETGLTDTQYF
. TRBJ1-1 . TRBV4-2 TGTGCCAGCAGCCAGGGGGAGCGCACTGAAGCTTTCTTT CASSQGERTEAFF
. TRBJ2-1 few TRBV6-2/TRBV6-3 TGTGCCAGCAGTTACCCCAATCTCAATGAGCAGTTCTTC CASSYPNLNEQFF
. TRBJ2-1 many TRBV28 TGTGCCAGCAGGTGGGACGTTAACAATGAGCAGTTCTTC CASRWDVNNEQFF
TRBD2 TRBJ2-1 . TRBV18 TGTGCCAGCCCACTTAGCGGGATTTTCTACAATGAGCAGTTCTTC CASPLSGIFYNEQFF
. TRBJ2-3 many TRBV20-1 TGCAGTGCTAGACCCGACAGGACCCTCTGGGATACGCAGTATTTT CSARPDRTLWDTQYF
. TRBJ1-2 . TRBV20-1 TGCAGTGCCATGCGGGTCGCCGGGGGCTACACCTTC CSAMRVAGGYTF
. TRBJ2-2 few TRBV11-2 TGTGCCAGCAGTTACGGACGAACGAACACCGGGGAGCTGTTTTTT CASSYGRTNTGELFF
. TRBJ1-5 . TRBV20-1 TGCAGTGCTCCTACCGGGACCAATCAGCCCCAGCATTTT CSAPTGTNQPQHF
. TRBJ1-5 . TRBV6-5 TGTGCCAGCAAAGGGGGGAGTAGTTATAGCAATCAGCCCCAGCATTTT CASKGGSSYSNQPQHF
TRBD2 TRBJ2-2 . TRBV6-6 TGTGCCAGCAGTCGGTCCAGCGGGAGAGTCACCGGGGAGCTGTTTTTT CASSRSSGRVTGELFF
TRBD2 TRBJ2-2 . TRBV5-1 TGCGCCAGCAGCTTCGGGACTAGCGGGAGGGCCAGCACCGGGGAGCTGTTTTTT CASSFGTSGRASTGELFF